This TCR beta chain emerged from a study of T cells in Graves' hyperthyroidism and ophthalmopathy. This clonotype has just one count. The CDR3 is made up of 20 amino acids. Germline V lookup: CDR1 MNHEY, CDR2 SVGAGI. The V and J ends lost 0 bases and 3 bases respectively, with 23 bases between them. RNA transcripts were the template for amplifying TCR beta CDR3 regions. RT-PCR in the first round (using the HTBI primer set) targeted the TCR CDR3. Via MiXCR, TCRdb re-called the multiplex PCR reads, giving one row per CDR3 protein. Of about 570,000 distinct CDR3 sequences listed, 13% to 15% were seen once; the top ten hold approximately 15%.

This sequence was found in a woman in her thirties or forties with Graves' hyperthyroidism. The rearrangement joins TRBV6-5 to TRBJ1-4; D is possibly TRBD1 (6 bases). What was sequenced was blood. The CDR3 reads CASSYSSAGAPISSNEKLFF. In DNA, the CDR3 is TGTGCCAGCAGTTACTCGAGTGCGGGGGCCCCAATTTCCTCTAATGAAAAACTGTTTTTT.